What follows is one T cell receptor (beta chain) and its context. As yet, its antigen is unknown. Sequencing was performed with immunoSEQ multiplex PCR; in TCRdb, only in-frame clones are kept and a portion is missing. The table shows about 73,000 clones, with more than 85% occurring only once. This sample is part of a study of OX40 agonist ivuxolimab in advanced cancers. Study-wide points: Low clonal expansion, among the lowest seen, marked partial responders at 0.1-3.0 mg/kg. More expanded clones were found, on average, in CD8+ than in CD4+ T cells.

With baseline, cycle 4 day 1, and cycle 7 day 1 as timepoints, blood was sampled. The sequence was collected from an adult with an advanced solid tumor such as melanoma, head and neck, liver or kidney cancer. Sample: CD4+ or CD8+ T cells sorted from blood, taken in a trial of the OX40 agonist ivuxolimab.

The CDR3 loop is CATSRARGGNQETQYF. DNA for the CDR3: TGTGCCACCAGCAGAGCCCGGGGGGGAAACCAAGAGACCCAGTACTTC. The genes are TRBV15 and TRBJ2-5; 8 bases align to TRBD2. V gave up 1 base and J gave up 0 bases; unmatched junction bases: 4. Germline values: CDR1 LNHNV, CDR2 YYDKDF (reference sequence). The CDR3 runs to 16 residues. The entire variable domain, with the rest obtained from reference TRBV15 and TRBJ2-5, is as follows: DAMVIQNPRYQVTQFGKPVTLSCSQTLNHNVMYWYQQKSSQAPKLLFHYYDKDFNNEADTPDNFQSRRPNTSFCFLDIRSPGLGDTAMYLCATSRARGGNQETQYFGPGTRLLVL.